The 31 T cell receptor beta chains below come from one sample, sequenced in a study of blood T cell repertoires in COVID-19. TCRdb's copy holds only in-frame clones and misses some; the assay was immunoSEQ multiplex PCR. The sample has approximately 90,000 clones, about 83% seen once. Sequenced sample: peripheral blood. The receptor source for this set is a man aged 65 to 79 with COVID-19, enrolled during active disease.

This sequence joins TRBV12-3 or TRBV12-4 and TRBJ1-2; 7 bases are a match to TRBD1. CDR3 length: 13 residues. V shed 4 bases and J 7 bases; nucleotides not matched to a gene: 6. The CDR3 protein is CASSSQGSGGYTF. DNA for the CDR3: TGTGCCAGCAGTTCACAGGGGTCCGGTGGCTACACCTTC.

This chain connects TRBV19 to TRBJ1-1; D is perhaps TRBD1 (6 bases). In germline, CDR1 is LNHDA, CDR2 SQIVND (reference sequence). V was shortened by 5 bases and J by 2 bases, with 15 bases between the two germline ends. The CDR3 is 15 residues long. The CDR3 reads CASSFNRERNTEAFF. The CDR3, as DNA: TGTGCCAGTAGTTTTAACAGGGAGAGAAACACTGAAGCTTTCTTT.

The chain carries TRBV12-3 or TRBV12-4 and TRBJ2-7; 7 nucleotides match TRBD1. The CDR3 contains 13 residues. Trimming cost V 3 bases and J 1 base; bases outside gene matches: 0. The CDR3 reads CASSLGQSYEQYF. Here the CDR3 DNA reads TGTGCCAGCAGTTTGGGACAGTCCTACGAGCAGTACTTC.

The sample holds one count of this clone. The V gene is TRBV6-5, the J gene TRBJ2-7, with 9 bases fitting TRBD2. The CDR3 covers 15 residues. J gave up 5 bases and V 0 bases, and 5 bases lay outside the gene matches. Looked up from germline, CDR1 is MNHEY and CDR2 is SVGAGI. The CDR3 DNA reads as TGTGCCAGCAGTTACTCGCTAGCGGGATCGAACGAGCAGTACTTC. It is translated as CASSYSLAGSNEQYF.

This clone was counted ten times or more. This sequence joins TRBV12-5 and TRBJ1-1; 7 positions match TRBD1. CDR3 length equals 16 residues. Trimming at V came to 0 bases and at J to 0 bases, leaving 4 bases not matched to a gene. In germline, CDR1 is LGHNT, CDR2 FRNRAP. This chain's CDR3 is CASGLVEDRMNTEAFF. The CDR3 coding sequence is TGTGCTAGTGGTTTGGTAGAGGACAGGATGAACACTGAAGCTTTCTTT. The full variable domain, in which reference TRBV12-5 and TRBJ1-1 provide the parts outside the CDR3, is DARVTQTPRHKVTEMGQEVTMRCQPILGHNTVFWYRQTMMQGLELLAYFRNRAPLDDSGMPKDRFSAEMPDATLATLKIQPSEPRDSAVYFCASGLVEDRMNTEAFFGQGTRLTVV.

This chain connects TRBV14 to TRBJ2-5; TRBD2 is a possible D gene (6 bases). Germline CDR1 reads SGHDN; CDR2 reads FVKESK. The V and J ends lost 3 bases and 5 bases respectively, with 10 bases between them. CDR3 length: 13 amino acids. The CDR3: CASSQWGRETQYF. The CDR3 DNA is TGTGCCAGCAGCCAGTGGGGGAGGGAGACCCAGTACTTC.

Notes on this clone: Given a far larger clone just one base away, this is likely a sequencing read error. The chain has TRBV7-9 and TRBJ2-1, with 7 bases identical to TRBD1. This CDR3 has 15 residues. CDR1 and CDR2 from the germline V gene are SEHNR and FQNEAQ (reference sequence). As DNA, the CDR3 is TGTGCCTGCAGCTTGGACGACAGGGACCCTCCTGAGCAGTTCTTC. Translating gives CACSLDDRDPPEQFF.

This chain uses TRBV7-9 with TRBJ1-2; TRBD1 matches at 7 bases. Germline-derived CDR1 and CDR2 are SEHNR and FQNEAQ (reference sequence). V lost 1 base to trimming and J lost 2 bases; unmatched junction nucleotides: 4. The CDR3 is 15 residues long. CDR3 in amino acids: CASSLGQGPNYGYTF. DNA for the CDR3: TGTGCCAGCAGCTTAGGACAGGGACCCAACTATGGCTACACCTTC.

The V gene is TRBV4-3, the J gene TRBJ1-4; 9 nucleotides agree with TRBD1. The V and J ends lost 0 bases and 5 bases, in that order; junction bases with no gene match: 4. CDR1 and CDR2 (germline): LGHNA, YSLEER. The CDR3 spans 16 residues. CDR3 sequence reads: CASSQDPGTGNEKLFF. CDR3 bases: TGCGCCAGCAGCCAAGATCCGGGGACAGGGAATGAAAAACTGTTTTTT.

The chain carries TRBV20-1 and TRBJ2-3, with D unresolved. Per the germline V gene, CDR1 is DFQATT and CDR2 is SNEGSKA (reference sequence). Trimming removed 5 bases at V and 6 bases at J, with 6 bases between. This CDR3 has 10 amino acids. The CDR3 reads CSAESDTQYF. The CDR3 nucleotides read TGCAGTGCTGAGTCCGATACGCAGTATTTT.

The chain couples TRBV10-2 to TRBJ1-1, with D maybe TRBD1 (6 bases). With 3 bases removed from V and 7 bases from J, the gap between germline ends came to 21 bases. The CDR3 extends over 16 amino acids. Germline V CDR1 and CDR2: WSHSY, SAAADI. This CDR3 reads CASSDPRGMGAREAFF. The CDR3 DNA follows: TGCGCCAGCAGTGATCCGAGGGGGATGGGGGCCCGTGAAGCTTTCTTT.

The chain joins TRBV14 to TRBJ2-1, with D possibly being TRBD2 (5 bases). The germline V and J ends were trimmed by 4 bases and 6 bases, with 25 bases remaining between them. Looked up from germline, CDR1 is SGHDN and CDR2 is FVKESK. The CDR3 spans 18 residues. The DNA for the CDR3 is TGTGCCAGCAGCCGCCTCGGGATTCCTGGGGTCGGAATCAATGAGCAGTTCTTC. Residues: CASSRLGIPGVGINEQFF.

This sequence joins TRBV5-1 and TRBJ1-1; 9 positions agree with TRBD1. The CDR3 is 14 amino acids. V was pared by 4 bases and J by 1 base, with 2 bases of the junction left unmatched. CDR1 and CDR2 from the germline V gene are SGHRS and YFSETQ. Here the CDR3 reads CASSADRGNTEAFF. The DNA for the CDR3 is TGCGCCAGCAGCGCGGACAGGGGGAACACTGAAGCTTTCTTT.

V is TRBV25-1 and J is TRBJ1-1; possible D gene TRBD1, 5 bases. V dropped 5 bases and J dropped 4 bases, with 17 bases sitting between them. CDR3 length equals 15 residues. Germline CDR1 is MGHDK and CDR2 is SYGVNS. The CDR3 nucleotides are TGTGCCAGCAGTTACCGTACGGGGGTGGCCACTGAAGCTTTCTTT. This gives the protein CASSYRTGVATEAFF.

This chain connects TRBV5-1 to TRBJ2-6, with no clear D. This CDR3 contains 16 residues. From germline, CDR1 is SGHRS and CDR2 YFSETQ. The V and J ends lost 1 base and 1 base respectively, with 9 bases between them. CDR3 sequence: CASSLSAASGANVLTF. DNA of the CDR3: TGCGCCAGCAGCTTGTCTGCGGCGTCTGGGGCCAACGTCCTGACTTTC. Variable domain in full (rest from reference TRBV5-1 and TRBJ2-6): KAGVTQTPRYLIKTRGQQVTLSCSPISGHRSVSWYQQTPGQGLQFLFEYFSETQRNKGNFPGRFSGRQFSNSRSEMNVSTLELGDSALYLCASSLSAASGANVLTFGAGSRLTVL.

The V and J genes are TRBV9 and TRBJ2-5, with D tentatively TRBD1 (6 bases). CDR3 size: 14 residues. Germline V CDR1 and CDR2: SGDLS, YYNGEE. Trimming took 3 bases from V and 0 from J, leaving 9 bases between them. The CDR3 loop is CASSARTDQETQYF. In nucleotides, the CDR3 is TGTGCCAGCAGCGCCCGGACAGACCAAGAGACCCAGTACTTC. Full variable domain (missing parts from reference TRBV9 and TRBJ2-5): DSGVTQTPKHLITATGQRVTLRCSPRSGDLSVYWYQQSLDQGLQFLIQYYNGEERAKGNILERFSAQQFPDLHSELNLSSLELGDSALYFCASSARTDQETQYFGPGTRLLVL.

This chain links TRBV7-3 with TRBJ2-7, with D possibly being TRBD1 (7 bases). The ends were cut back, 1 base at V and 10 bases at J, with 20 bases in the middle. The germline gives CDR1 SGHTA, CDR2 FQGTGA. This CDR3 is built from 15 residues. CDR3 nucleotide sequence: TGTGCCAGCAGCTTAATAAGGAGGGGGCGCCTGATCCAGTACTTC. Its translation is CASSLIRRGRLIQYF.

In its sample, this clone was seen a few times. This chain uses TRBV5-1 with TRBJ2-2, with D possibly TRBD1 on 6 matching bases. Germline-derived CDR1 and CDR2 are SGHRS and YFSETQ. V lost 0 bases and J 6 bases, leaving 18 bases between the germline ends. The CDR3 loop spans 17 amino acids. The CDR3, as DNA: TGCGCCAGCAGCTTGGTACTACAGGGCATCCACGCCGGGGAGCTGTTTTTT. Translation: CASSLVLQGIHAGELFF. Complete variable domain (other parts from reference TRBV5-1 and TRBJ2-2): KAGVTQTPRYLIKTRGQQVTLSCSPISGHRSVSWYQQTPGQGLQFLFEYFSETQRNKGNFPGRFSGRQFSNSRSEMNVSTLELGDSALYLCASSLVLQGIHAGELFFGEGSRLTVL.

The rearrangement links TRBV2 to TRBJ2-1; 9 bases fit TRBD2. Trimming cost V 7 bases and J 6 bases; bases outside gene matches: 7. Germline V gives CDR1 SNHLY, CDR2 FYNNEI. CDR3 length: 14 residues. The DNA of the CDR3 is TGTGCCAGCAAGGGCGGGGGGGCAGGCAATGAGCAGTTCTTC. This gives the protein CASKGGGAGNEQFF.

The chain is built from TRBV5-4 and TRBJ2-5, with 8 nucleotides matching TRBD2. The CDR3 length is 14 residues. Germline assignment: CDR1 SGHNT and CDR2 YYREEE (reference sequence). The V gene end was trimmed by 4 bases and the J gene end by 1 base; junction bases not matched to a gene: 3. The CDR3: CASSTGLAQETQYF. In DNA, the CDR3 is TGTGCCAGCAGCACCGGACTAGCCCAAGAGACCCAGTACTTC.

This chain joins TRBV19 and TRBJ1-2; D is uncertain. The CDR3 covers 12 residues. Per germline, CDR1 LNHDA and CDR2 SQIVND (reference sequence). Trimming removed 2 bases at V and 7 bases at J, with 8 bases between. Written as DNA, the CDR3 is TGTGCCAGTAGTATAACGGCGGGTGGCTACACCTTC. It translates to CASSITAGGYTF.

The table lists this clone with a count of one. V and J are TRBV19 and TRBJ2-2; unclear D gene. V lost 5 bases to trimming and J lost 8 bases, with 9 bases between them. This CDR3 spans 12 amino acids. Germline CDR1 reads LNHDA; CDR2 reads SQIVND (reference sequence). CDR3 residues: CASSPLSGELFF. DNA of the CDR3: TGTGCCAGTAGTCCCCTCTCTGGGGAGCTGTTTTTT.

The chain is built from TRBV3-1 (or the pseudogene TRBV3-2) and TRBJ1-4, with D possibly being TRBD1 (5 bases). CDR1 and CDR2 from the germline V gene are LGHDT and YNNKEL (reference sequence). The CDR3 runs to 13 residues. Trimming took off 3 bases at V and 8 bases at J, with 10 bases between the two ends. CDR3 DNA sequence: TGTGCCAGCAGCCACACAGGAGACGAAAAACTGTTTTTT. Translated: CASSHTGDEKLFF.

V and J are TRBV9 and TRBJ2-7; 7 bases fit TRBD2. Germline loops: CDR1 SGDLS, CDR2 YYNGEE. The CDR3 has 17 residues. Trimming took 3 bases from V and 2 from J; bases not matched to a gene: 14. CDR3 DNA: TGTGCCAGCAGCGCTGGGGGGACTACTCTCTCGACCTACGAGCAGTACTTC. Residues: CASSAGGTTLSTYEQYF. The whole variable domain, filled in from reference TRBV9 and TRBJ2-7, reads DSGVTQTPKHLITATGQRVTLRCSPRSGDLSVYWYQQSLDQGLQFLIQYYNGEERAKGNILERFSAQQFPDLHSELNLSSLELGDSALYFCASSAGGTTLSTYEQYFGPGTRLTVT.

The chain links TRBV7-9 to TRBJ1-5; unclear D gene. The CDR3 extends over 13 amino acids. Germline V CDR1 and CDR2: SEHNR, FQNEAQ (reference sequence). Trimming removed 5 bases at V and 9 bases at J, with 14 bases between. The CDR3 spells CASSREFGRPQHF. The CDR3 nucleotides are TGTGCCAGCAGCCGGGAGTTTGGGCGGCCCCAGCATTTT.

The chain uses TRBV2 and TRBJ1-2; 11 bases align to TRBD1. CDR3 size: 15 residues. CDR1 and CDR2 from the germline V gene are SNHLY and FYNNEI. J was trimmed by 6 bases and V by 6 bases; bases with no gene match: 9. Written as DNA, the CDR3 is TGTGCCAGCAGGGTGGACAGGGGGCTGATGGATGGCTACACCTTC. Encoded protein: CASRVDRGLMDGYTF.

V usage is TRBV5-3 and J usage is TRBJ2-1; 7 nucleotides agree with TRBD1. TRBV5-3 is labeled an ORF, and its function is uncertain. The V segment lost 4 bases and the J segment 0 bases; nucleotides outside the gene matches: 10. The CDR3 spans 17 residues. The CDR3 reads CARSPYRGRSSYNEQFF. In DNA, the CDR3 is TGTGCCAGAAGCCCATACAGGGGACGTAGCTCCTACAATGAGCAGTTCTTC.

The V gene is TRBV18, the J gene TRBJ1-2; a weak D match, TRBD1 (5 bases). Trimming removed 5 bases at V and 5 bases at J, with 18 bases between. In germline, CDR1 is KGHSH, CDR2 LQKENI. This CDR3 spans 15 amino acids. The CDR3 spells CASSSAKGQGYGYTF. The CDR3, as DNA: TGTGCCAGCTCATCGGCTAAGGGCCAGGGTTATGGCTACACCTTC.

The chain links TRBV30 to TRBJ1-2; 11 bases line up with TRBD1. The V gene end was trimmed by 3 bases and the J gene end by 4 bases; junction bases not matched to a gene: 10. Germline V gene data show CDR1 as GTSNPN and CDR2 as SVGIG (reference sequence). The CDR3 is 16 amino acids. The CDR3 sequence is CAWSRDRGEGLYGYTF. The DNA of the CDR3 is TGTGCCTGGAGCCGGGACAGGGGGGAGGGCCTCTATGGCTACACCTTC. Together with reference TRBV30 and TRBJ1-2, the CDR3 gives the full variable domain: SQTIHQWPATLVQPVGSPLSLECTVEGTSNPNLYWYRQAAGRGLQLLFYSVGIGQISSEVPQNLSASRPQDRQFILSSKKLLLSDSGFYLCAWSRDRGEGLYGYTFGSGTRLTVV.

The V gene is TRBV5-1, the J gene TRBJ2-1, with 11 bases fitting TRBD2. CDR1 and CDR2 (germline): SGHRS, YFSETQ. This CDR3 is built from 17 residues. Unmatched junction bases numbered 7, after V lost 4 bases and J lost 1 base. The CDR3 coding sequence is TGCGCCAGCAGCCCGATGGGGACTAGCGGATCCTACAATGAGCAGTTCTTC. It codes for CASSPMGTSGSYNEQFF.

The CDR3 DNA follows: TGCGCCAGCAGCTTGGGCGGCCGGGGAACCTACGAGCAGTACTTC. As protein: CASSLGGRGTYEQYF. The V gene is TRBV5-1, the J gene TRBJ2-7; weak D call: TRBD2 (5 bases). V was shortened by 0 bases and J by 2 bases, with 12 bases between the two germline ends. CDR3 length: 15 residues. Germline loops: CDR1 SGHRS, CDR2 YFSETQ.